This TCR beta chain was documented in a study of cytomegalovirus exposure and HLA in healthy donors. Findings and limits, study-wide: A link between a missense DCLRE1C variant and TCR beta V- and J-gene trimming emerged from a later analysis.

The PCR had 60 Vbeta and 13 Jbeta primers. In the authors' methods: The count from a later analysis was tens of millions of unique TCR beta chains, about 9.9 million of them shared. Sequenced by immunoSEQ multiplex PCR; TCRdb stores in-frame clones only, minus some. D and trimming were read from the DNA, whereas the V and J calls and clone size are those reported in that table. The sample lists roughly 68,000 clones, around 74% seen once, with around 7.3% in the top ten. Details on this clone: The antigen remains undetermined.

Germline V gene lookup returns CDR1 SGHVS and CDR2 FNYEAQ. The CDR3 covers 13 residues. V lost 4 bases and J lost 2, with 8 bases in between. The receptor was isolated from a woman in her twenties or thirties in good health and CMV-seropositive. The source material was PBMCs. This chain links TRBV7-6 with TRBJ1-1; weak D call: TRBD1 (6 bases). CDR3 loop: CASSSDRNTEAFF. CDR3 nucleotide sequence: TGTGCCAGCAGCTCGGACAGAAACACTGAAGCTTTCTTT.